Each of the 29 T cell receptor beta chains below was sequenced from the same sample in a study of shared clonotypes between healthy human individuals. Generated by immunoSEQ multiplex PCR, the TCRdb table keeps only in-frame clones and is missing some. The data hold some 2.4 million clones, with 93% observed a single time. Sample: naive CD4+ T cells from PBMCs. Subset of the sample: CD45RA+ positively selected. Receptors were obtained from a man aged 18 to 30 in good health. Some clones in this sample may be carry-over from other donors' samples.

V gene TRBV10-2 combines with J gene TRBJ1-1; the D gene is possibly TRBD1 (5 bases). The CDR3 length is 15 residues. V lost 3 bases and J 0 bases, leaving 11 bases between the germline ends. The germline CDR1 and CDR2 sequences are WSHSY and SAAADI. The CDR3 loop reads CASSDPTGVNTEAFF. Here the CDR3 DNA reads TGCGCCAGCAGTGACCCGACGGGGGTGAACACTGAAGCTTTCTTT.

V is TRBV11-1 and J is TRBJ2-7, with 10 bases aligning to TRBD2. The trim removed 5 bases at V and 2 bases at J, leaving 6 bases unmatched. CDR3 length: 15 residues. CDR1 is SGHAT, CDR2 FQDESV, per germline (reference sequence). The CDR3 sequence is CASSLHSGRPYEQYF. The CDR3 bases are TGTGCCAGCAGCCTTCATAGCGGGAGGCCCTACGAGCAGTACTTC. Full variable domain (remainder filled in from reference TRBV11-1 and TRBJ2-7): EAEVAQSPRYKITEKSQAVAFWCDPISGHATLYWYRQILGQGPELLVQFQDESVVDDSQLPKDRFSAERLKGVDSTLKIQPAELGDSAMYLCASSLHSGRPYEQYFGPGTRLTVT.

The rearrangement joins TRBV13 to TRBJ2-1; perhaps TRBD2 as D (7 bases). V was shortened by 7 bases and J by 1 base, with 17 bases between the two germline ends. The V gene's germline CDR1 is PRHDT and CDR2 FYEKMQ (reference sequence). The CDR3 is 16 residues long. The CDR3 coding sequence is TGTGCCAGCACCCGAGGGGGGGGTCTTTCCTACAATGAGCAGTTCTTC. Its protein product is CASTRGGGLSYNEQFF.

The chain employs TRBV9 and TRBJ2-1, with TRBD1 as a possible D gene (5 bases). Germline V gene lookup returns CDR1 SGDLS and CDR2 YYNGEE. The CDR3 runs 12 residues. V dropped 0 bases and J dropped 8 bases, with 6 bases sitting between them. The CDR3 region is CASSVVGDEQFF. CDR3 sequence (DNA): TGTGCCAGCAGCGTAGTAGGGGATGAGCAGTTCTTC. The full variable domain, in which reference TRBV9 and TRBJ2-1 provide the parts outside the CDR3, is DSGVTQTPKHLITATGQRVTLRCSPRSGDLSVYWYQQSLDQGLQFLIQYYNGEERAKGNILERFSAQQFPDLHSELNLSSLELGDSALYFCASSVVGDEQFFGPGTRLTVL.

In DNA, the CDR3 is TGTGCCAGCAGTTTATGGCAGGAATACAATGAGCAGTTCTTC. It specifies CASSLWQEYNEQFF. The rearrangement uses TRBV28 and TRBJ2-1; D remains ambiguous. The ends were cut back, 0 bases at V and 4 bases at J, with 7 bases in the middle. The germline V gene has CDR1 MDHEN and CDR2 SYDVKM. The CDR3 spans 14 residues.

CDR3 sequence reads: CASSLALRGSGYTF. For the CDR3, the DNA is TGTGCCAGCAGCTTAGCGCTCAGGGGAAGTGGCTACACCTTC. The chain employs TRBV7-2 and TRBJ1-2; perhaps TRBD1 as D (6 bases). The germline gives CDR1 SGHTA, CDR2 FQGNSA. Trimming left V 0 bases short and J 7 bases short, with 12 bases between. The CDR3 loop spans 14 amino acids.

The rearrangement uses TRBV6-5 and TRBJ2-7; 8 bases are shared with TRBD2. V lost 5 bases to trimming and J lost 7 bases; unmatched junction nucleotides: 4. There are 12 residues in the CDR3. In germline, CDR1 is MNHEY, CDR2 SVGAGI. The CDR3 coding sequence is TGTGCCAGCAGTCCACGGGAGGGTGAGCAGTACTTC. This codes for CASSPREGEQYF.

The genes are TRBV11-3 and TRBJ2-2; D not resolved. Germline CDR1 and CDR2: SGHNT and YENEEA. The CDR3 spans 12 residues. Trimming removed 3 bases at V and 8 bases at J, with 7 bases between. CDR3 in DNA: TGTGCCAGCAGCTTCGACGGGGGGGAGCTGTTTTTT. Amino acid sequence: CASSFDGGELFF.

The rearrangement links TRBV19 to TRBJ2-4; D ambiguous. V shed 7 bases and J shed 2 bases, with 12 bases lying between them. The length of the CDR3 is 14 residues. Germline loops: CDR1 LNHDA, CDR2 SQIVND (reference sequence). Here the CDR3 reads CASTPSNPKNIQYF. The CDR3 nucleotides are TGTGCCAGTACCCCGAGTAATCCCAAAAACATTCAGTACTTC.

Worth noting for this clone: The sample holds other DNA sequences that translate to the same CDR3. This chain connects TRBV29-1 to TRBJ2-7; D is unresolved. The CDR3 has 13 residues. Germline lookup yields CDR1 SQVTM and CDR2 ANQGSEA. V was cut by 4 bases and J by 0 bases, with 10 bases left in between. The CDR3 spells CSVGRRASYEQYF. Written as DNA, the CDR3 is TGCAGCGTTGGTCGCAGAGCCTCCTACGAGCAGTACTTC.

This chain connects TRBV7-2 to TRBJ2-5; the D call may be TRBD1 or TRBD2 (5 bases each). This CDR3 comprises 19 residues. Per the germline V gene, CDR1 is SGHTA and CDR2 is FQGNSA. V was pared by 1 base and J by 1 base, with 22 bases between. The CDR3 nucleotides read TGTGCCAGCAGCTTAGAGCGACGTCGGCCAGGGACCTCCCAAGAGACCCAGTACTTC. Protein sequence: CASSLERRRPGTSQETQYF.

The J gene is TRBJ2-1, the V gene TRBV4-3; 10 bases map to TRBD2. This CDR3 region has 19 residues. The germline V gene has CDR1 LGHNA and CDR2 YSLEER. V trimming: 0 bases; J trimming: 4 bases; junction bases outside the gene matches: 12. Here the CDR3 DNA reads TGCGCCAGCAGCCAAGATGTAAGACGAGGAGCGGGAGGGTACAATGAGCAGTTCTTC. Its translation: CASSQDVRRGAGGYNEQFF.

The chain couples TRBV5-1 to TRBJ1-1, with D hard to call. The CDR3 extends over 15 amino acids. V was trimmed by 1 base and J by 2 bases, leaving 12 bases between them. Germline assignment: CDR1 SGHRS and CDR2 YFSETQ. The CDR3 coding sequence is TGCGCCAGCAGCTTGATCCCTGGAGGAAACACTGAAGCTTTCTTT. It encodes CASSLIPGGNTEAFF.

This chain links TRBV28 with TRBJ1-1; no definite D call. CDR3 length equals 15 residues. V was trimmed by 4 bases and J by 2 bases, leaving 14 bases between them. Germline V gene data show CDR1 as MDHEN and CDR2 as SYDVKM. This CDR3 is CASSSSSEGNTEAFF. For the CDR3, the DNA is TGTGCCAGCAGTTCCTCTTCGGAGGGTAACACTGAAGCTTTCTTT.

This chain uses TRBV5-1 with TRBJ2-2, with D maybe TRBD2 (5 bases). The CDR3 totals 14 residues. Germline CDR1 SGHRS, CDR2 YFSETQ. The ends were cut back, 4 bases at V and 6 bases at J, with 13 bases in the middle. The DNA for the CDR3 is TGCGCCAGCAGCCCCTGGTTCGGGGCCGGGGAGCTGTTTTTT. This gives the protein CASSPWFGAGELFF.

The chain carries TRBV5-1 and TRBJ1-4, with D possibly TRBD1 on 6 matching bases. CDR1 and CDR2 from the germline V gene are SGHRS and YFSETQ. V shed 0 bases and J shed 15 bases, with 18 bases lying between them. This CDR3 has 14 amino acids. CDR3 sequence reads: CASSLDGGRQDMFF. CDR3 nucleotide sequence: TGCGCCAGCAGCTTGGATGGAGGAAGACAGGACATGTTTTTT.

This clone was observed once. This chain connects TRBV25-1 to TRBJ2-4; no definite D call. There are 13 residues in the CDR3. Germline V gene sequence: CDR1 MGHDK, CDR2 SYGVNS. V lost 5 bases and J lost 9, with 14 bases in between. The CDR3 DNA is TGTGCCAGCAGTCTCTCTGGTGGGGTCATTCAGTACTTC. As protein: CASSLSGGVIQYF.

This chain uses TRBV6-1 with TRBJ1-2, with TRBD1 as a possible D gene (6 bases). CDR3 length equals 13 residues. The V gene's germline CDR1 is MNHNS and CDR2 SASEGT. V shed 7 bases and J shed 3 bases, with 12 bases lying between them. DNA of the CDR3: TGTGCCAGCAAAGGGGGAAGCTACTATGGCTACACCTTC. Protein sequence: CASKGGSYYGYTF.

V is TRBV30 and J is TRBJ1-1, with a possible D match to TRBD1 (5 bases). Germline V gene data show CDR1 as GTSNPN and CDR2 as SVGIG (reference sequence). V was cut by 2 bases and J by 4 bases, with 20 bases left in between. This CDR3 is built from 16 residues. CDR3 nucleotide sequence: TGTGCCTGGAGTTGGGGCAGCGACCCTCTAGGCACTGAAGCTTTCTTT. Its protein is CAWSWGSDPLGTEAFF.

This clone was seen a single time. The genes are TRBV7-8 and TRBJ2-5; D may correspond to TRBD1 or TRBD2 (5 bases each). The J call may be faulty, since TRBJ2-7 better matches the DNA end. There are 16 residues in the CDR3. Germline assignment: CDR1 SGHVS and CDR2 FQNEAQ. CDR3 sequence reads: CASSSSPAGSPYEQYF. CDR3 nucleotides: TGTGCCAGCAGCTCTTCCCCGGCAGGGAGCCCCTACGAGCAGTACTTC.

The chain couples TRBV29-1 to TRBJ2-1, with 7 bases lining up with TRBD1. This CDR3 has 14 amino acids. Germline lookup yields CDR1 SQVTM and CDR2 ANQGSEA. V shed 4 bases, J shed 1 base, and the junction held 4 bases outside the gene matches. The CDR3 region is CSVAQGLSYNEQFF. The CDR3 nucleotides are TGCAGCGTTGCACAGGGGTTATCCTACAATGAGCAGTTCTTC.

The chain links TRBV27 to TRBJ2-4; 8 positions agree with TRBD2. The ends lost 8 bases at V and 0 bases at J; junction bases unmatched: 6. This CDR3 is 15 amino acids long. CDR1 and CDR2 from the germline V gene are MNHEY and SMNVEV (reference sequence). CDR3 in amino acids: CASRGGVRAKNIQYF. CDR3 in DNA: TGTGCCAGCCGGGGGGGAGTTCGAGCCAAAAACATTCAGTACTTC.

The J gene is TRBJ2-7, the V gene TRBV5-6; 7 nucleotides match TRBD2. V trimming: 5 bases; J trimming: 0 bases; junction bases outside the gene matches: 8. The CDR3 loop spans 15 amino acids. Germline V lookup: CDR1 SGHDT, CDR2 YYEEEE. Here the CDR3 DNA reads TGTGCCAGCAGGACGGCTAGCGGACCCTCCTACGAGCAGTACTTC. Residues: CASRTASGPSYEQYF.

This chain uses TRBV10-3 with TRBJ2-7; 11 bases align to TRBD2. Germline CDR1 ENHRY, CDR2 SYGVKD. This CDR3 spans 16 amino acids. Trimming at V came to 2 bases and at J to 1 base, leaving 4 bases not matched to a gene. CDR3 sequence (DNA): TGTGCCATCAGTGAGACTAGCGGGAGCCTATCCTACGAGCAGTACTTC. Translating gives CAISETSGSLSYEQYF.

Worth noting for this clone: This sample also contains other DNA sequences that code for the same CDR3. V usage is TRBV6-5 and J usage is TRBJ1-2; tentative D call: TRBD1 (5 bases). The V end was cut by 9 bases, the J end by 7 bases, with 18 bases between. The CDR3 is 13 amino acids. The V gene's germline CDR1 is MNHEY and CDR2 SVGAGI. The CDR3 sequence is CASSANGGGGYTF. CDR3 DNA sequence: TGTGCCAGTAGCGCCAACGGGGGGGGTGGCTACACCTTC.

The chain couples TRBV5-6 to TRBJ1-5; D is undetermined. Germline CDR1 and CDR2: SGHDT and YYEEEE. With 3 bases removed from V and 6 bases from J, the gap between germline ends came to 13 bases. CDR3 size: 14 residues. The CDR3 reads CASSSYKGGQPQHF. The CDR3 bases are TGTGCCAGCAGCTCCTACAAGGGAGGTCAGCCCCAGCATTTT.

The chain is built from TRBV6-1 and TRBJ1-4; a possible D gene is TRBD1 (5 bases). From germline, CDR1 is MNHNS and CDR2 SASEGT. The CDR3 loop spans 14 amino acids. V dropped 1 base and J dropped 7 bases, with 10 bases sitting between them. CDR3 nucleotides: TGTGCCAGCAGTGAAGGGGCAGGGAGTGAAAAACTGTTTTTT. Protein: CASSEGAGSEKLFF.

Here the CDR3 DNA reads TGTGCCAGCAGCCCTATAGACGGTTCCTACGAGCAGTACTTC. Residues: CASSPIDGSYEQYF. V gene TRBV9 combines with J gene TRBJ2-7, with D hard to call. This CDR3 is built from 14 residues. Trimming left V 4 bases short and J 1 base short, with 12 bases between. Germline lookup yields CDR1 SGDLS and CDR2 YYNGEE.

This chain links TRBV19 with TRBJ1-2, with D maybe TRBD1 (5 bases). This CDR3 is 15 amino acids long. Germline values: CDR1 LNHDA, CDR2 SQIVND (reference sequence). V was clipped by 3 bases and J by 3 bases, with 14 bases between them. CDR3 sequence reads: CASSISFPGHYGYTF. The CDR3 region has the DNA TGTGCCAGTAGTATTTCTTTCCCAGGGCACTATGGCTACACCTTC.